A selection of T cell receptor beta chains follows, all from one sample in a study of cytomegalovirus exposure and HLA in healthy donors. Libraries were prepared by immunoSEQ multiplex PCR; TCRdb keeps only in-frame clonotypes and omits some of them. This sample's table reports 45,000 to 60,000 clones. Sequencing input: PBMCs. The source is a male donor in good health and CMV-seronegative. Each CDR3 is given with its conserved first and last residue. Fields, in order: V gene, D gene, J gene, CDR3 DNA, CDR3 protein. A D gene is named only where the DNA matches it firmly.

V: TRBV5-1; D: .; J: TRBJ2-1; DNA: TGCGCCAGCAGTTTCACGGGGGGCGAGAACAATGAGCAGTTCTTC; CDR3: CASSFTGGENNEQFF
V: TRBV5-4; D: .; J: TRBJ2-5; DNA: TGTGCCAGCAGCACCTGGGGAGACCAAGAGACCCAGTACTTC; CDR3: CASSTWGDQETQYF
V: TRBV7-9; D: TRBD1; J: TRBJ2-7; DNA: TGTGCCAGCAGTTCCCAAGGACAGGGTCGATCCGAGCAGTACTTC; CDR3: CASSSQGQGRSEQYF
V: TRBV7-9; D: .; J: TRBJ1-6; DNA: TGTGCCAGCAGCTTAGATGTACCGGCCCTCCACTTT; CDR3: CASSLDVPALHF
V: TRBV7-9; D: .; J: TRBJ1-1; DNA: TGTGCCAGCAGCTTAGTGGAGGCGAACACTGAAGCTTTCTTT; CDR3: CASSLVEANTEAFF
V: TRBV20-1; D: .; J: TRBJ1-2; DNA: TGCAGTGCTAGTTCAATCTATGGCTACACCTTC; CDR3: CSASSIYGYTF
V: TRBV7-6; D: .; J: TRBJ2-3; DNA: TGTGCCAGCAGCTTAGTTGCAGGGATGAGCACAGATACGCAGTATTTT; CDR3: CASSLVAGMSTDTQYF
V: TRBV4-2; D: .; J: TRBJ1-2; DNA: TGTGCCAGCAGCCAAGAGGAAGTAGGGAGTGGCTACACCTTC; CDR3: CASSQEEVGSGYTF
V: TRBV13; D: .; J: TRBJ1-3; DNA: TGTGCCAGCAGCCCCTCAACAGGAAGAAGGGGAAACACCATATATTTT; CDR3: CASSPSTGRRGNTIYF
V: TRBV7-8; D: .; J: TRBJ2-3; DNA: TGTGCCAGCAGCTTAGGTGGGGACATTGATACGCAGTATTTT; CDR3: CASSLGGDIDTQYF
V: TRBV5-1; D: TRBD1; J: TRBJ1-2; DNA: TGCGCCAGCAGCCGGGGACAGGGCGACTATGGCTACACCTTC; CDR3: CASSRGQGDYGYTF
V: TRBV7-3; D: .; J: TRBJ1-3; DNA: TGTGCCAGCAGCTCACGAGGTGGAAACACCATATATTTT; CDR3: CASSSRGGNTIYF
V: TRBV23-1; D: TRBD1; J: TRBJ1-5; DNA: TGCGCCAGCAGTCAAAGGACAGGGCATCAGCCCCAGCATTTT; CDR3: CASSQRTGHQPQHF
V: TRBV5-4; D: .; J: TRBJ2-5; DNA: TGTGCCAGCAGCTTGGGGAGACAAGAGACCCAGTACTTC; CDR3: CASSLGRQETQYF
V: TRBV4-3; D: .; J: TRBJ2-3; DNA: TGCGCCAGCAGCCAAGAAGAGGGGGTGGAAAGAGATACGCAGTATTTT; CDR3: CASSQEEGVERDTQYF
V: TRBV7-9; D: .; J: TRBJ2-5; DNA: TGTGCCTCTCAGGGATCCCAAGAGACCCAGTACTTC; CDR3: CASQGSQETQYF
V: TRBV30; D: .; J: TRBJ1-6; DNA: TGTGCCTGGAGCGGGGACTCGCTTTCCGACGATTCACCCCTCCACTTT; CDR3: CAWSGDSLSDDSPLHF
V: TRBV23-1; D: .; J: TRBJ2-5; DNA: TGCGCCAGCAGTCCGTATACTTGGTACCAAGAGACCCAGTACTTC; CDR3: CASSPYTWYQETQYF
V: TRBV7-8; D: .; J: TRBJ1-1; DNA: TGTGCCAGCAGCTTAGCGGGCCAGGGCAAAACTGAAGCTTTCTTT; CDR3: CASSLAGQGKTEAFF
V: TRBV30; D: .; J: TRBJ1-1; DNA: TGTGCCTGGAGTTCGGGGGAGGGCAGGCTTACTACTGAAGCTTTCTTT; CDR3: CAWSSGEGRLTTEAFF
V: TRBV29-1; D: .; J: TRBJ1-1; DNA: TGCAGCGTCTATTCCGGGGACTACACTGAAGCTTTCTTT; CDR3: CSVYSGDYTEAFF
V: TRBV18; D: .; J: TRBJ1-2; DNA: TGTGCCAGCTCGCAGGACAGCCTCTATGGCTACACCTTC; CDR3: CASSQDSLYGYTF
V: TRBV4-1; D: .; J: TRBJ1-1; DNA: TGCGCCAGCAGCCAAGGGAGGGACGATGAAGCTTTCTTT; CDR3: CASSQGRDDEAFF
V: TRBV4-3; D: TRBD1; J: TRBJ1-4; DNA: TGCGCCAGCAGCCAAAGGGACAGTCATAATGAAAAACTGTTTTTT; CDR3: CASSQRDSHNEKLFF
V: TRBV12-5; D: .; J: TRBJ1-2; DNA: TGTGCTAGTGGTCTGCCCAGGGTTGCTGGCTACACCTTC; CDR3: CASGLPRVAGYTF
V: TRBV4-3; D: TRBD2; J: TRBJ2-3; DNA: TGCGCCAGCAGCCAAGATCTTCTAGCGGGGCCAAACACAGATACGCAGTATTTT; CDR3: CASSQDLLAGPNTDTQYF
V: TRBV4-1; D: .; J: TRBJ2-3; DNA: TGCGCCAGCAGCCGAAGTGAGGGGGATAGCACAGATACGCAGTATTTT; CDR3: CASSRSEGDSTDTQYF
V: TRBV29-1; D: TRBD1; J: TRBJ1-2; DNA: TGCAGCGTTCAGACAGGGGGGTATGGCTACACCTTC; CDR3: CSVQTGGYGYTF
V: TRBV9; D: .; J: TRBJ1-1; DNA: TGTGCCAGCAGCGTAGCTAACGATGAAGCTTTCTTT; CDR3: CASSVANDEAFF
V: TRBV30; D: TRBD2; J: TRBJ2-3; DNA: TGTGCCTGGAGCCTGGGACTAGCGGGGGGTGCGGATACGCAGTATTTT; CDR3: CAWSLGLAGGADTQYF
V: TRBV30; D: TRBD1; J: TRBJ1-3; DNA: TGTGCCTGGAGTGTGACAGGGATCTCTGGAAACACCATATATTTT; CDR3: CAWSVTGISGNTIYF
V: TRBV6-1; D: .; J: TRBJ1-5; DNA: TGTGCCAGCAGTGAAGTCGGGGTTCAGCCCCAGCATTTT; CDR3: CASSEVGVQPQHF
V: TRBV2; D: TRBD2; J: TRBJ2-2; DNA: TGTGCCAGCAGCCATGAGACTAGCGCACCGAACACCGGGGAGCTGTTTTTT; CDR3: CASSHETSAPNTGELFF
V: TRBV7-2; D: .; J: TRBJ1-2; DNA: TGTGCCAGCGGCGTAGGGACGGGATATGGCTACACCTTC; CDR3: CASGVGTGYGYTF
V: TRBV18; D: .; J: TRBJ2-7; DNA: TGTGCCAGCTCCGGGGGGAGAGGGGGGGCCAGGAGCTCCTACGAGCAGTACTTC; CDR3: CASSGGRGGARSSYEQYF
V: TRBV7-9; D: .; J: TRBJ2-6; DNA: TGTGCCAGCAGCTTATCGGGTCCTCTGAGGGCCAACGTCCTGACTTTC; CDR3: CASSLSGPLRANVLTF
V: TRBV30; D: .; J: TRBJ1-1; DNA: TGTGCCTGGAGTTTTAGGAACACTGAAGCTTTCTTT; CDR3: CAWSFRNTEAFF
V: TRBV5-4; D: .; J: TRBJ2-2; DNA: TGTGCCAGCAGCCATAATCGGCAGGGGATCGGGGAGCTGTTTTTT; CDR3: CASSHNRQGIGELFF
V: TRBV6-1; D: TRBD1; J: TRBJ2-2; DNA: TGTGCCAGCAGTGTCTGGGACAGGGTCACCGGGGAGCTGTTTTTT; CDR3: CASSVWDRVTGELFF
V: TRBV19; D: .; J: TRBJ1-1; DNA: TGTGCCAGTAGTATATTCCCTTTGGGCGAAGCTTTCTTT; CDR3: CASSIFPLGEAFF
V: TRBV29-1; D: .; J: TRBJ2-2; DNA: TGCAGCGTTGAAGATAGAGCTGCAGGCCCCCCCGGGGAGCTGTTTTTT; CDR3: CSVEDRAAGPPGELFF
V: TRBV30; D: .; J: TRBJ1-3; DNA: TGTGCCGGGCGACAGATAAACACCATATATTTT; CDR3: CAGRQINTIYF
V: TRBV6-1; D: TRBD1; J: TRBJ2-3; DNA: TGTGCCAGCAGTGCCGACAGGGGGCGAGGCACAGATACGCAGTATTTT; CDR3: CASSADRGRGTDTQYF
V: TRBV7-9; D: .; J: TRBJ2-7; DNA: TGTGCCAGCAGCTTAGGAGATCAGGGAGGGGGGTCCTACGAGCAGTACTTC; CDR3: CASSLGDQGGGSYEQYF
V: TRBV29-1; D: .; J: TRBJ1-4; DNA: TGCAGCGGCCGGGGGCGGGAGGGGGAACTGTTTTTT; CDR3: CSGRGREGELFF
V: TRBV27; D: TRBD1; J: TRBJ2-5; DNA: TGTGCCAGCAGCCGACAGGGGGCTGAGACCCAGTACTTC; CDR3: CASSRQGAETQYF
V: TRBV7-2; D: TRBD2; J: TRBJ2-2; DNA: TGTGCCAGCAGCTTCAAAGGGAGGGACACCGGGGAGCTGTTTTTT; CDR3: CASSFKGRDTGELFF